This TCR beta chain was found in a study of cytomegalovirus exposure and HLA in healthy donors. In the PCR, 60 Vbeta and 13 Jbeta primers were used. This table comes from immunoSEQ multiplex PCR, and its TCRdb copy is limited to in-frame clones, with some not included. The table has 100,000 to 150,000 clones, about 74% seen once. This CDR3 is built from 15 residues. Germline V gives CDR1 MDHEN, CDR2 SYDVKM. Trimming shortened V by 7 bases and J by 0 bases, and 13 bases separated the two germline ends. This clone has more than one count but fewer than ten. Sequencing used PBMCs. The chain carries TRBV28 and TRBJ1-5; D might be TRBD1 (6 bases). The receptor was isolated from a woman aged 50 to 65 in good health and CMV-seropositive. CDR3 protein: CASTVGTISNQPQHF. Here the CDR3 DNA reads TGTGCCAGCACCGTCGGGACAATTAGCAATCAGCCCCAGCATTTT.